Below are 10 T cell receptor beta chains sequenced from a single sample in a study of cytomegalovirus exposure and HLA in healthy donors (dated 2017 in TCRdb). Libraries were built with the immunoSEQ multiplex PCR assay. The clones in this table, taken by TCRdb from immuneACCESS, are in-frame only. Not every clone is retained; where verified, under half of the shortfall comes from an unresolved V gene, and the cause of the rest is unknown. The sample records roughly 330,000 clones, roughly 90% of which are singletons. More than 0.9% of the sample comes from the top ten. Sequencing was done on a sample of PBMCs. These receptors all come from a woman in her 30s in good health and CMV-seropositive.

The V and J genes are TRBV4-1 and TRBJ2-5, with D hard to call. Germline V gene lookup returns CDR1 MGHRA and CDR2 YSYEKL. Trimming shortened V by 1 base and J by 5 bases, and 8 bases separated the two germline ends. This CDR3 is 13 amino acids long. The CDR3 nucleotides are TGCGCCAGCAGCCAAGTCGAACTTGAGACCCAGTACTTC. Amino acids: CASSQVELETQYF.

This clone was observed once. The junction does not match germline at one end; this may be a read error. J is TRBJ1-1 and V is TRBV7-6, with D perhaps matching TRBD1 (5 bases). This CDR3 has 15 amino acids. Germline CDR1 and CDR2: SGHVS and FNYEAQ. This CDR3 reads CASSLASTGATEAFF. CDR3 DNA sequence: TGTGCCAGCAGCCTAGCCTCAACTGGGGCCACTGAAGCTTTCTTT. Full variable domain (rest looked up from reference TRBV7-6 and TRBJ1-1): GAGVSQSPRYKVTKRGQDVALRCDPISGHVSLYWYRQALGQGPEFLTYFNYEAQQDKSGLPNDRFSAERPEGSISTLTIQRTEQRDSAMYRCASSLASTGATEAFFGQGTRLTVV.

As for this clone: Other nucleotide sequences in the sample specify the same CDR3. The CDR3 bases are TGTGCCAGCAGCTTTTCCTACGAGCAGTACTTC. It specifies CASSFSYEQYF. The chain recombines TRBV5-6 with TRBJ2-7; no clear D. CDR3 length: 11 amino acids. Per germline, CDR1 SGHDT and CDR2 YYEEEE. With 2 bases removed from V and 1 base from J, the gap between germline ends came to 1 base.

The chain joins TRBV9 to TRBJ2-7; D not certain. From germline, CDR1 is SGDLS and CDR2 YYNGEE. Trimming pared 4 bases from V and 0 bases from J, leaving 11 bases between. CDR3 length: 14 amino acids. The CDR3 sequence is CASSPHRSSYEQYF. CDR3 in DNA: TGTGCCAGCAGCCCACACAGAAGCTCCTACGAGCAGTACTTC.

This rearrangement joins TRBV19 to TRBJ2-1; perhaps TRBD1 as D (6 bases). The CDR3 sequence is 16 residues long. The V gene lost 0 bases and the J gene lost 6 bases, with 15 bases spanning the gap. Germline CDR1 LNHDA, CDR2 SQIVND (reference sequence). CDR3: CASSIDLGSGVNEQFF. The CDR3 DNA sequence: TGTGCCAGTAGTATAGATCTCGGGTCAGGGGTCAATGAGCAGTTCTTC.

V usage is TRBV5-4 and J usage is TRBJ2-2; no firm D call. V was trimmed by 0 bases and J by 2 bases, leaving 14 bases between them. Germline V gene data show CDR1 as SGHNT and CDR2 as YYREEE (reference sequence). The CDR3 consists of 17 residues. The CDR3 nucleotides read TGTGCCAGCAGCTTGGGGCGAGGACGGATTAACACCGGGGAGCTGTTTTTT. This codes for CASSLGRGRINTGELFF.

The V gene is TRBV27, the J gene TRBJ1-5; 9 positions agree with TRBD1. This CDR3 is built from 16 residues. V shed 5 bases and J 4 bases; nucleotides not matched to a gene: 9. CDR1 and CDR2 (germline): MNHEY, SMNVEV (reference sequence). The CDR3 region has the DNA TGTGCCAGCAGTCCCCGACTCGGACAGGGGAATCAGCCCCAGCATTTT. Amino acids: CASSPRLGQGNQPQHF.

The chain couples TRBV5-1 to TRBJ2-7; D possibly matches TRBD1 or TRBD2 (6 bases each). Germline lookup yields CDR1 SGHRS and CDR2 YFSETQ. This CDR3 spans 16 amino acids. Trimming removed 0 bases from V and 4 bases from J, with 17 bases in between. CDR3 sequence reads: CASSLAGRGRRYEQYF. CDR3 DNA: TGCGCCAGCAGCTTGGCTGGCCGGGGGCGCAGGTACGAGCAGTACTTC.

The chain recombines TRBV13 with TRBJ2-6; the D gene is possibly TRBD1 (5 bases). Germline assignment: CDR1 PRHDT and CDR2 FYEKMQ (reference sequence). Deletions cut 6 bases from V and 4 bases from J, with 19 bases between. This CDR3 spans 17 amino acids. The CDR3 coding sequence is TGTGCCAGCAGACCACCACAGGCTGTCGGAGGGGCCAACGTCCTGACTTTC. Amino acids: CASRPPQAVGGANVLTF.

V and J are TRBV15 and TRBJ2-3, with 7 nucleotides matching TRBD2. The germline gives CDR1 LNHNV, CDR2 YYDKDF (reference sequence). CDR3 length: 14 amino acids. V shed 8 bases, J shed 3 bases, and the junction held 8 bases outside the gene matches. This CDR3 reads CATGPAGLTDTQYF. For the CDR3, the DNA is TGTGCCACCGGGCCAGCGGGGTTGACAGATACGCAGTATTTT.